This entry lists 14 T cell receptor beta chains sequenced from one sample in a study of blood T cells in healthy people across ages. With a J-beta primer mix and a sample-barcoded 5' primer, a second PCR ran about 7 to 11 cycles. TCRdb passed the 5' RACE reads through MiXCR, listing each CDR3 protein once. Among about 1.5 million distinct CDR3 sequences listed, approximately 42% were seen once. Sequenced: blood. These receptors all come from a woman under 30 in good health.

The chain combines TRBV20-1 with TRBJ2-3, with 10 bases aligning to TRBD2. CDR1 and CDR2 from the germline V gene are DFQATT and SNEGSKA (reference sequence). This CDR3 contains 15 residues. With V trimmed by 6 bases and J by 2 bases, 8 bases remained unmatched. The CDR3 is CSARLGLADTDTQYF. DNA of the CDR3: TGCAGTGCCCGACTAGGACTAGCGGACACAGATACGCAGTATTTT.

This clonotype showed up just a few times. The V gene is TRBV27, the J gene TRBJ2-7; D not resolved. The CDR3 covers 15 residues. Germline CDR1 MNHEY, CDR2 SMNVEV (reference sequence). Between the trimmed V and J ends, which lost 3 bases and 1 base, there was a span of 13 bases. CDR3 DNA: TGTGCCAGCAGTTTTGGTCAAGGGCGTTCCTACGAGCAGTACTTC. Translation: CASSFGQGRSYEQYF.

The chain uses TRBV20-1 and TRBJ2-7; 9 bases are a match to TRBD2. This CDR3 has 15 residues. Germline V gene lookup returns CDR1 DFQATT and CDR2 SNEGSKA (reference sequence). V gave up 0 bases and J gave up 4 bases; unmatched junction bases: 7. The DNA of the CDR3 is TGCAGTGCTAGAGAATTTAGCGGGAGTGGATACGAGCAGTACTTC. Translating it yields CSAREFSGSGYEQYF.

At least ten counts were recorded for this clonotype. V is TRBV12-3 or TRBV12-4 and J is TRBJ2-5; TRBD1 is a possible D gene (6 bases). The germline V and J ends were trimmed by 8 bases and 2 bases, with 12 bases remaining between them. This CDR3 is 13 amino acids long. CDR3 sequence reads: CASVPGHQETQYF. The CDR3 nucleotides read TGTGCCAGCGTACCGGGACATCAAGAGACCCAGTACTTC.

This clonotype was observed a few times. In nucleotides, the CDR3 is TGTGCCAGCAGCTTTTCGACAGGGGGAGTAGATACGCAGTATTTT. This sequence encodes CASSFSTGGVDTQYF. The gene calls are TRBV7-2 and TRBJ2-3, with 9 bases that match TRBD1. CDR3 size: 15 residues. With 3 bases clipped from V and 5 bases from J, the junction kept 6 bases outside the gene matches. CDR1 and CDR2 from the germline V gene are SGHTA and FQGNSA.

V is TRBV5-1 and J is TRBJ2-5; D ambiguous. The CDR3 sequence is 13 residues long. Germline lookup yields CDR1 SGHRS and CDR2 YFSETQ. V was pared by 1 base and J by 4 bases, with 8 bases between. The CDR3 is CASSLSWLETQYF. For the CDR3, the DNA is TGCGCCAGCAGCTTGTCGTGGTTAGAGACCCAGTACTTC.

In nucleotides, the CDR3 is TGTGCCAGCAGCGGGATTGGGGGGGAGCTGTTTTTT. Amino acids: CASSGIGGELFF. The genes are TRBV9 and TRBJ2-2, with D uncertain. The V and J ends lost 3 bases and 8 bases respectively, with 8 bases between them. This CDR3 spans 12 amino acids. Germline loops: CDR1 SGDLS, CDR2 YYNGEE.

This clonotype showed up just a few times. The rearrangement links TRBV7-9 to TRBJ2-1, with 12 bases that match TRBD2. Germline V gene sequence: CDR1 SEHNR, CDR2 FQNEAQ (reference sequence). This CDR3 region has 15 residues. Trimming cost V 5 bases and J 8 bases; bases outside gene matches: 7. Here the CDR3 reads CASSQGLAGWYEQFF. CDR3 coding DNA: TGTGCCAGCAGCCAAGGACTAGCGGGGTGGTATGAGCAGTTCTTC.

This clonotype has more than one count but fewer than ten. The chain has TRBV4-1 and TRBJ1-5, with D uncertain. The CDR3 contains 14 residues. Per germline, CDR1 MGHRA and CDR2 YSYEKL. V was shortened by 2 bases and J by 1 base, with 6 bases between the two germline ends. CDR3 nucleotide sequence: TGCGCCAGCAGCCAATCCATGAGCAATCAGCCCCAGCATTTT. It encodes CASSQSMSNQPQHF.

The sample holds many counts of this clonotype. The chain employs TRBV5-1 and TRBJ2-3, with TRBD2 identical over 10 bases. This CDR3 spans 16 amino acids. After removal of 1 base from V and 0 bases from J, the junction contained 2 bases not matched to a gene. Germline-derived CDR1 and CDR2 are SGHRS and YFSETQ. The CDR3: CASSLLLAGSTDTQYF. CDR3 coding DNA: TGCGCCAGCAGCTTGTTACTAGCGGGGAGCACAGATACGCAGTATTTT.

This clonotype was counted once. The chain is built from TRBV5-6 and TRBJ2-1; 7 bases are a match to TRBD2. The last part of the DNA fits TRBJ2-7 better; the J call may be wrong. The germline gives CDR1 SGHDT, CDR2 YYEEEE. The CDR3 loop spans 16 amino acids. CDR3: CASRATWGGTYNEQYF. The CDR3 nucleotides read TGTGCCAGCAGAGCGACTTGGGGGGGGACCTACAATGAGCAGTACTTC.

This clonotype was seen a few times. This chain connects TRBV10-3 to TRBJ2-2; 7 positions match TRBD1. CDR1 and CDR2 (germline): ENHRY, SYGVKD. The CDR3 has 14 amino acids. With V trimmed by 7 bases and J by 6 bases, 8 bases remained unmatched. The CDR3 region is CAINDRVVPGELFF. The CDR3 nucleotides read TGTGCCATCAACGACAGGGTCGTCCCCGGGGAGCTGTTTTTT.

CDR3 loop: CASGSILATEQYF. The CDR3 bases are TGTGCCAGCGGTTCGATCCTGGCTACCGAGCAGTACTTC. V is TRBV27 and J is TRBJ2-7; D is undetermined. CDR1 and CDR2 from the germline V gene are MNHEY and SMNVEV (reference sequence). The V end lost 8 bases, the J end lost 6 bases, and 17 bases lay between the germline ends. CDR3 length equals 13 residues.

The chain recombines TRBV5-1 with TRBJ2-3; TRBD1 is a possible D gene (5 bases). The germline V and J ends were trimmed by 6 bases and 6 bases, with 20 bases remaining between them. The CDR3 covers 15 residues. Germline lookup yields CDR1 SGHRS and CDR2 YFSETQ. This CDR3 reads CASNRSPSTADTQYF. The CDR3 DNA follows: TGCGCCAGCAACAGGTCACCCTCCACAGCGGATACGCAGTATTTT.